These 4 T cell receptor beta chains originate from one sample sequenced in a study of control samples from healthy donors and cancer patients (dated by TCRdb to 2020 to 2022). The protocol used for the library was the immunoSEQ multiplex PCR assay. This immuneACCESS table, as held by TCRdb, lists in-frame sequences with V and J called but not all clones. Of the missing ones, under half trace to an unresolved V gene in checked studies; the others have no known cause. In this sample the table shows tens of thousands of clones, roughly 87% of which occur a single time. 4% of the sample comes from the top ten. The sample was blood. All receptors derive from a woman in her fifties or sixties in good health.

The rearrangement links TRBV9 to TRBJ2-1; D ambiguous. Germline assignment: CDR1 SGDLS and CDR2 YYNGEE. The germline V and J ends were trimmed by 4 bases and 1 base, with 12 bases remaining between them. The CDR3 has 15 residues. CDR3 in DNA: TGTGCCAGCAGCCCCTCCGCGTGGTCCTACAATGAGCAGTTCTTC. It is translated as CASSPSAWSYNEQFF.

The rearrangement uses TRBV3-1 (or the pseudogene TRBV3-2) and TRBJ1-3; 8 bases fit TRBD1. The CDR3 is made up of 16 amino acids. Germline CDR1 and CDR2: LGHDT and YNNKEL (reference sequence). The V segment lost 5 bases and the J segment 3 bases; nucleotides outside the gene matches: 9. The CDR3: CASSYPQGARGNTIYF. For the CDR3, the DNA is TGTGCCAGCAGCTATCCCCAGGGGGCGCGTGGAAACACCATATATTTT.

The rearrangement uses TRBV7-3 and TRBJ1-2; 9 bases are a match to TRBD1. With 5 bases clipped from V and 9 bases from J, the junction kept 13 bases outside the gene matches. Germline assignment: CDR1 SGHTA and CDR2 FQGTGA. The length of the CDR3 is 15 residues. The CDR3 sequence is CASSPATGGGASYTF. In DNA form, the CDR3 reads TGTGCCAGCAGCCCGGCGACAGGGGGTGGGGCTAGCTACACCTTC.

As DNA, the CDR3 is TGTGCCAGCAGCCCCGATCGGGTTAGCTCCTATAATTCACCCCTCCACTTT. This sequence encodes CASSPDRVSSYNSPLHF. The chain combines TRBV3-1 (or the pseudogene TRBV3-2) with TRBJ1-6; D not resolved. The germline V gene encodes CDR1 LGHDT and CDR2 YNNKEL (reference sequence). The CDR3 consists of 17 residues. V lost 4 bases to trimming and J lost 0 bases, with 13 bases between them.